This paragraph covers one T cell receptor beta chain sequence. How the authors handled the data: Estimation of nucleated cell counts was performed using reference gene primer amplification. Produced via immunoSEQ multiplex PCR; TCRdb's table is partial and in-frame only. V and J calls and clone size follow that table, whereas D and trimming were derived from the DNA. The data contain around 250,000 clones, around 93% of them singletons. This sample was included in a study of blood T cell repertoires in COVID-19. Turning to the study itself: The United States, Italy and Spain provided the acute and convalescent COVID-19 samples.

Germline V gene data show CDR1 as SGHDT and CDR2 as YYEEEE. The CDR3 length is 15 residues. The germline V and J ends were trimmed by 0 bases and 14 bases, with 23 bases remaining between them. Participants' reported clinical history set cohort assignment. It was within 2 weeks before study entry that exposed participants met a COVID-19 case. The sequence came from a man aged 40-49 years who had been exposed to COVID-19. The chain uses TRBV5-6 and TRBJ1-2; D is ambiguous. What was sequenced was PBMCs or T cells enriched from blood (not recorded which). The CDR3 region is CASSLVDGVTNGWTF. DNA for the CDR3: TGTGCCAGCAGCTTGGTCGACGGAGTAACAAATGGTTGGACCTTC.